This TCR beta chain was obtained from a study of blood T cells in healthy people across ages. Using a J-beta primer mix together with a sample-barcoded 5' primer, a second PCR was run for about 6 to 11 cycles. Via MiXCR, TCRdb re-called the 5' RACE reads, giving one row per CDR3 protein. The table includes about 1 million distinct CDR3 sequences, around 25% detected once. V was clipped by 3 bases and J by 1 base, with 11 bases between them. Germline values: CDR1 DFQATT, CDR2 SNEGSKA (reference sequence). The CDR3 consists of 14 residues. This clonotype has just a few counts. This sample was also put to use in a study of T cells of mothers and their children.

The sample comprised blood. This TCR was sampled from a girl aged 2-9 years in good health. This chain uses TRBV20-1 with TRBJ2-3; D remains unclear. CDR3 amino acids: CSASVGLGTDTQYF. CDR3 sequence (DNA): TGCAGTGCTAGTGTCGGGTTAGGCACAGATACGCAGTATTTT.